This entry lists 22 T cell receptor beta chains sequenced from one sample in a study of shared clonotypes between healthy human individuals. Assay used: immunoSEQ multiplex PCR; TCRdb lists only in-frame clones, some missing. The data hold 2,500,000 or so clones, with less than 95% observed a single time. Material for sequencing was naive CD4+ T cells from PBMCs. Noted subset: CD45RA+ positively selected. The origin of the receptors is a man aged 18 to 30 in good health. Some clones in this sample may be carry-over from other donors' samples.

This clone was counted a single time. The chain couples TRBV7-6 to TRBJ2-7, with a tentative D call TRBD1 (5 bases). This CDR3 spans 14 amino acids. Per the germline V gene, CDR1 is SGHVS and CDR2 is FNYEAQ. The V and J ends lost 5 bases and 0 bases respectively, with 11 bases between them. Written as DNA, the CDR3 is TGTGCCAGCAGCCAACGCAGGGCCTCCTACGAGCAGTACTTC. Translation: CASSQRRASYEQYF.

The J gene is TRBJ2-7, the V gene TRBV9; D remains unclear. The CDR3 covers 14 residues. Trimming pared 0 bases from V and 3 bases from J, leaving 10 bases between. Per the germline V gene, CDR1 is SGDLS and CDR2 is YYNGEE. The CDR3 sequence is CASSVDNTDYEQYF. The CDR3 DNA is TGTGCCAGCAGCGTAGACAACACCGACTACGAGCAGTACTTC.

The sample holds one count of this clone. The chain uses TRBV6-5 and TRBJ2-2; 7 nucleotides line up with TRBD1. The CDR3 spans 12 residues. Germline assignment: CDR1 MNHEY and CDR2 SVGAGI. After removal of 6 bases from V and 10 bases from J, the junction contained 5 bases not matched to a gene. The CDR3 loop is CASRRQGAELFF. CDR3 in DNA: TGTGCCAGCAGGCGACAGGGCGCGGAGCTGTTTTTT.

In DNA, the CDR3 is TGTGCCAGCAGCTTAGACGGTGTTATGAGCTATGGCTACACCTTC. This translates into CASSLDGVMSYGYTF. The rearrangement joins TRBV11-2 to TRBJ1-2, with D hard to call. V was trimmed by 0 bases and J by 4 bases, leaving 12 bases between them. CDR1 is SGHAT, CDR2 FQNNGV, per germline. The CDR3 covers 15 residues.

The V call is TRBV18, the J call TRBJ1-1, with a tentative D call TRBD1 (5 bases). Germline assignment: CDR1 KGHSH and CDR2 LQKENI. This CDR3 has 14 residues. V lost 5 bases and J 1 base, leaving 11 bases between the germline ends. CDR3: CASSALGQNTEAFF. The CDR3, as DNA: TGTGCCAGCTCAGCACTTGGACAGAACACTGAAGCTTTCTTT. The full variable domain, in which reference TRBV18 and TRBJ1-1 provide the parts outside the CDR3, is NAGVMQNPRHLVRRRGQEARLRCSPMKGHSHVYWYRQLPEEGLKFMVYLQKENIIDESGMPKERFSAEFPKEGPSILRIQQVVRGDSAAYFCASSALGQNTEAFFGQGTRLTVV.

This clone was observed once. The V gene is TRBV4-1, the J gene TRBJ2-1; 7 bases match TRBD2. V lost 2 bases, J lost 6 bases, and 7 bases stayed unmatched. The CDR3 length is 15 residues. Per the germline V gene, CDR1 is MGHRA and CDR2 is YSYEKL. Here the CDR3 reads CASSQPGLIGNEQFF. The CDR3 coding sequence is TGCGCCAGCAGCCAACCGGGACTAATTGGCAATGAGCAGTTCTTC.

The chain is built from TRBV5-1 and TRBJ2-5, with D perhaps assigned TRBD1 or TRBD2 (5 bases each). The CDR3 spans 12 residues. The V gene lost 0 bases and the J gene lost 8 bases, with 8 bases spanning the gap. Per the germline V gene, CDR1 is SGHRS and CDR2 is YFSETQ. The CDR3 spells CASSLAGDTQYF. CDR3 nucleotide sequence: TGCGCCAGCAGCTTGGCTGGGGACACCCAGTACTTC. The complete variable domain, with remaining parts taken from reference TRBV5-1 and TRBJ2-5, reads KAGVTQTPRYLIKTRGQQVTLSCSPISGHRSVSWYQQTPGQGLQFLFEYFSETQRNKGNFPGRFSGRQFSNSRSEMNVSTLELGDSALYLCASSLAGDTQYFGPGTRLLVL.

The chain couples TRBV5-4 to TRBJ2-2, with 8 bases identical to TRBD2. Germline values: CDR1 SGHNT, CDR2 YYREEE (reference sequence). V lost 0 bases, J lost 4 bases, and 8 bases stayed unmatched. The CDR3 is 17 residues long. The CDR3 reads CASSLGPREGLTGELFF. CDR3 coding DNA: TGTGCCAGCAGCTTGGGACCCCGGGAGGGCCTCACCGGGGAGCTGTTTTTT.

This clone was observed a single time. The rearrangement links TRBV28 to TRBJ2-7; D uncertain. The germline V gene has CDR1 MDHEN and CDR2 SYDVKM. V was cut by 5 bases and J by 2 bases, with 19 bases left in between. The CDR3 is 16 amino acids. This CDR3 reads CASSPYGRMGTYEQYF. CDR3 sequence (DNA): TGTGCCAGCAGTCCATATGGCCGCATGGGCACCTACGAGCAGTACTTC. Full variable domain (missing parts from reference TRBV28 and TRBJ2-7): DVKVTQSSRYLVKRTGEKVFLECVQDMDHENMFWYRQDPGLGLRLIYFSYDVKMKEKGDIPEGYSVSREKKERFSLILESASTNQTSMYLCASSPYGRMGTYEQYFGPGTRLTVT.

The chain has TRBV19 and TRBJ1-2, with TRBD1 matching 10 bases. The germline CDR1 and CDR2 sequences are LNHDA and SQIVND (reference sequence). The CDR3 covers 15 residues. The trim removed 8 bases at V and 4 bases at J, leaving 10 bases unmatched. The CDR3 bases are TGTGCCAGTCGACGACAGGGGGCTGAGGTCTATGGCTACACCTTC. The encoded protein is CASRRQGAEVYGYTF.

The rearrangement uses TRBV12-5 and TRBJ2-2; TRBD2 matches at 8 bases. The V and J ends lost 3 bases and 5 bases, in that order; junction bases with no gene match: 5. This CDR3 has 15 amino acids. CDR1 is LGHNT, CDR2 FRNRAP, per germline. CDR3 sequence (DNA): TGTGCTAGTGGTTTTGGGGCGGGAGGAACCGGGGAGCTGTTTTTT. Its translation: CASGFGAGGTGELFF.

This clone occurred once. The gene calls are TRBV6-4 and TRBJ2-3; D is undetermined. Germline V CDR1 and CDR2: MRHNA, SNTAGT. The V end was cut by 5 bases, the J end by 4 bases, with 16 bases between. CDR3 size: 15 residues. CDR3 in amino acids: CASSRTPAPPDTQYF. CDR3 sequence (DNA): TGTGCCAGCAGTAGGACGCCCGCCCCCCCAGATACGCAGTATTTT.

The V gene is TRBV28, the J gene TRBJ1-5; no clear D. This CDR3 contains 12 residues. Per germline, CDR1 MDHEN and CDR2 SYDVKM. With 6 bases removed from V and 3 bases from J, the gap between germline ends came to 6 bases. Written as DNA, the CDR3 is TGTGCCAGCAGGGCTAACAATCAGCCCCAGCATTTT. Protein: CASRANNQPQHF. The whole variable domain, remainder taken from reference TRBV28 and TRBJ1-5, is DVKVTQSSRYLVKRTGEKVFLECVQDMDHENMFWYRQDPGLGLRLIYFSYDVKMKEKGDIPEGYSVSREKKERFSLILESASTNQTSMYLCASRANNQPQHFGDGTRLSIL.

Remarks on this clone: Other DNA sequences from this sample encode an identical CDR3 as well. This rearrangement joins TRBV2 to TRBJ2-7; D unresolved. V lost 7 bases and J 4 bases, leaving 8 bases between the germline ends. Germline CDR1 is SNHLY and CDR2 is FYNNEI. CDR3 length: 11 amino acids. CDR3 residues: CASTLEYEQYF. Here the CDR3 DNA reads TGTGCCAGCACCCTGGAATACGAGCAGTACTTC.

The chain has TRBV7-6 and TRBJ2-5; 16 bases map to TRBD2. V was pared by 5 bases and J by 3 bases, with 9 bases of the junction left unmatched. Germline-derived CDR1 and CDR2 are SGHVS and FNYEAQ. This CDR3 is built from 18 residues. CDR3 coding DNA: TGTGCCAGCAGCGAAGGGACTAGCGGGAGGGTAAAAGAAGAGACCCAGTACTTC. Protein sequence: CASSEGTSGRVKEETQYF.

The chain combines TRBV11-3 with TRBJ2-2, with D maybe TRBD2 (5 bases). The CDR3 has 13 amino acids. With 2 bases removed from V and 6 bases from J, the gap between germline ends came to 7 bases. The germline gives CDR1 SGHNT, CDR2 YENEEA. CDR3 sequence: CASSLTGAGELFF. The CDR3 DNA sequence: TGTGCCAGCAGCTTAACCGGGGCCGGGGAGCTGTTTTTT. Full variable domain (outside the CDR3, taken from reference TRBV11-3 and TRBJ2-2): EAGVVQSPRYKIIEKKQPVAFWCNPISGHNTLYWYLQNLGQGPELLIRYENEEAVDDSQLPKDRFSAERLKGVDSTLKIQPAELGDSAVYLCASSLTGAGELFFGEGSRLTVL.

V is TRBV28 and J is TRBJ2-3; possibly TRBD1 for D (5 bases). The CDR3 extends over 16 amino acids. Trimming cost V 3 bases and J 1 base, with 14 bases left between them. Germline V gene sequence: CDR1 MDHEN, CDR2 SYDVKM. Here the CDR3 reads CASSFGLGRGTDTQYF. The CDR3 nucleotides read TGTGCCAGCAGTTTCGGATTGGGGCGAGGCACAGATACGCAGTATTTT.

CDR3 coding DNA: TGTGCCAGTACCAGGGACAGCTATGGCTACACCTTC. As protein: CASTRDSYGYTF. This chain links TRBV19 with TRBJ1-2; TRBD1 agrees at 7 bases. Per germline, CDR1 LNHDA and CDR2 SQIVND (reference sequence). The CDR3 covers 12 residues. The ends lost 7 bases at V and 4 bases at J; junction bases unmatched: 3.

The chain employs TRBV9 and TRBJ1-2; TRBD1 agrees at 9 bases. Germline CDR1 is SGDLS and CDR2 is YYNGEE. The CDR3 is 15 residues long. V lost 3 bases, J lost 3 bases, and 6 bases stayed unmatched. CDR3 sequence: CASSAQGAPHYGYTF. CDR3 DNA: TGTGCCAGCAGCGCACAGGGGGCTCCTCACTATGGCTACACCTTC.

Only one count was recorded for this clone. This CDR3 reads CASSFYAYHEQYF. The CDR3, as DNA: TGTGCCAGCAGTTTCTATGCATACCACGAGCAGTACTTC. V gene TRBV28 combines with J gene TRBJ2-7; D is unresolved. The CDR3 has 13 amino acids. V was shortened by 3 bases and J by 5 bases, with 11 bases between the two germline ends. The germline V gene has CDR1 MDHEN and CDR2 SYDVKM.

The chain is built from TRBV11-3 and TRBJ2-3; D unclear. CDR1 and CDR2 (germline): SGHNT, YENEEA. The CDR3 extends over 13 amino acids. Trimming pared 5 bases from V and 4 bases from J, leaving 10 bases between. The DNA for the CDR3 is TGTGCCAGCAGCGCAACGTTCGCAGATACGCAGTATTTT. This translates into CASSATFADTQYF.

The V call is TRBV11-2, the J call TRBJ2-5; TRBD2 agrees at 11 bases. Germline V gives CDR1 SGHAT, CDR2 FQNNGV. The CDR3 runs 17 residues. The V segment lost 5 bases and the J segment 1 base; nucleotides outside the gene matches: 9. CDR3 loop: CASSRRTSGRTQETQYF. The CDR3, as DNA: TGTGCCAGCAGCCGGCGGACTAGCGGGCGGACCCAAGAGACCCAGTACTTC. Full variable domain (remainder filled in from reference TRBV11-2 and TRBJ2-5): EAGVAQSPRYKIIEKRQSVAFWCNPISGHATLYWYQQILGQGPKLLIQFQNNGVVDDSQLPKDRFSAERLKGVDSTLKIQPAKLEDSAVYLCASSRRTSGRTQETQYFGPGTRLLVL.